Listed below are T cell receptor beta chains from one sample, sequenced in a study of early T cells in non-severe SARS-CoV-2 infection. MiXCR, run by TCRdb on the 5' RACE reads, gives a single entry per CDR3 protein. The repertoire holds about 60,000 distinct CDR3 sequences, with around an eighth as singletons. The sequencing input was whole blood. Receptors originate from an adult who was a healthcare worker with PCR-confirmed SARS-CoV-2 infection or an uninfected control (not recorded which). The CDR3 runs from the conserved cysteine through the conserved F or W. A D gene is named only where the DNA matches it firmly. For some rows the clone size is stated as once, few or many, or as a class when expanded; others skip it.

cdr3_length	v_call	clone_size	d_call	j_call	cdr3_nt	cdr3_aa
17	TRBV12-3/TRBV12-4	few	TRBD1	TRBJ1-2	TGTGCCAGCAGTTCGCGAACCTACAGGGGGTCCCTCTATGGCTACACCTTC	CASSSRTYRGSLYGYTF
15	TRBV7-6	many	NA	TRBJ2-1	TGTGCCAGCAGCTACCGGGACTCCTCCTACAATGAGCAGTTCTTC	CASSYRDSSYNEQFF
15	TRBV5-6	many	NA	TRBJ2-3	TGTGCCAGCAGCCTGACGCGGTCCGGGACAGATACGCAGTATTTT	CASSLTRSGTDTQYF
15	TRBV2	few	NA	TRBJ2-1	TGTGCCAGCAGTGAGCGGGGAGCCTCCTACAATGAGCAGTTCTTC	CASSERGASYNEQFF
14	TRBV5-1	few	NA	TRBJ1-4	TGCGCCAGCAGCTTAGGGAAGGCGAATGAAAAACTGTTTTTT	CASSLGKANEKLFF
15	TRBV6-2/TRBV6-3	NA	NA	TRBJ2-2	TGTGCCAGCAGTCGGGGGCCTTTTGACACCGGGGAGCTGTTTTTT	CASSRGPFDTGELFF
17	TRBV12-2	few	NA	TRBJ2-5	TGTGCAAGTCGCTCACCCCGGTCCAGGGCTCGAAAAGAGACCCAGTACTTC	CASRSPRSRARKETQYF
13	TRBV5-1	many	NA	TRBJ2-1	TGCGCCAGCAGCCCCAGAGGGGGGTATGAGCAGTTCTTC	CASSPRGGYEQFF
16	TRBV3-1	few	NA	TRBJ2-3	TGTGCCAGCAGCCAAGTGGAGACTAGAGGCACAGATACGCAGTATTTT	CASSQVETRGTDTQYF
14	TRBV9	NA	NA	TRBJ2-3	TGTGCCAGCAGCGTAAGACAAAGCACAGATACGCAGTATTTT	CASSVRQSTDTQYF
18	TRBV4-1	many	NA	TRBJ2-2	TGCGCCAGCAGCCAAGTACGGTTGGGTACAGCGAACACCGGGGAGCTGTTTTTT	CASSQVRLGTANTGELFF
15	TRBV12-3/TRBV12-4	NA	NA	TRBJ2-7	TGTGCCAGCAGTTCCCCAGGGAGTAGCTCCTACGAGCAGTACTTC	CASSSPGSSSYEQYF
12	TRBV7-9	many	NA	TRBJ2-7	TGTGCCAGTACTAGGGACCACTACGAGCAGTACTTC	CASTRDHYEQYF
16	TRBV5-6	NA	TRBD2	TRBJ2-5	TGTGCCAGCAGCTTGGAGCGGGGGGGGATTATGAAGACCCAGTACTTC	CASSLERGGIMKTQYF
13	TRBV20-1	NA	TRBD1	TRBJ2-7	TGCAGTGCTGGGACAGGACCATTCTACGAGCAGTACTTC	CSAGTGPFYEQYF
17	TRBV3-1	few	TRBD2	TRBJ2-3	TGTGCCAGCAGCCAAGGCACTAGCGGGGGGGGTTTCCATACGCAGTATTTT	CASSQGTSGGGFHTQYF
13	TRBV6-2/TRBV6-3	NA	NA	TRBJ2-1	TGTGCCAGCAGTTACTTCAGGACGAATGAGCAGTTCTTC	CASSYFRTNEQFF
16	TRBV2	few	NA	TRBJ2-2	TGTGCCAGCAGTAATTCCCGAGTAGGGAACACCGGGGAGCTTTTTTTT	CASSNSRVGNTGELFF
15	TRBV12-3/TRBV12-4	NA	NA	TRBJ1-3	TGTGCCAGCAGGCTCAGGGGTTCTGCTGGAAACACCATATATTTT	CASRLRGSAGNTIYF
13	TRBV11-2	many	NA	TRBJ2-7	TGTGCCAGCAGCCCGGGACCCGTGGGAGAGCAGTACTTC	CASSPGPVGEQYF
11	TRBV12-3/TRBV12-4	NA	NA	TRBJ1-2	TGTGCCAGCAGTCCTTCACGAGGCTACACCTTC	CASSPSRGYTF
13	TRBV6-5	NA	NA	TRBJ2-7	TGTGCCAGCAAAAGACTCGGTTCATACGAGCAGTACTTC	CASKRLGSYEQYF
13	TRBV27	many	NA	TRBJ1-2	TGTGCCAGCAGTTTAGCAGGGGCGTATGGCTACACCTTC	CASSLAGAYGYTF
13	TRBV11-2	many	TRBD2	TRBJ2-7	TGTGCCAGCAGCTTTTACGGGGGGTACGAGCAGTACTTC	CASSFYGGYEQYF
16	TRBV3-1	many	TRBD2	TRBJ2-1	TGTGCCAGCAGCCAAGATAGCGGGGCCCAACGGGCTGAGCAGTTCTTC	CASSQDSGAQRAEQFF
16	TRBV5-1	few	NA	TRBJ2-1	TGCGCCAGCAGCTTCCGACAAAAGTCCACCTACAATGAGCAGTTCTTC	CASSFRQKSTYNEQFF
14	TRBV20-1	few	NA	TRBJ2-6	TGCAGTGCTAGGAGGAACTCTGGGGCCAACGTCCTGACTTTC	CSARRNSGANVLTF
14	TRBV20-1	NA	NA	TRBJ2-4	TGCAGTGCGGAGGGGACGTCGGCCAAAAACATTCAGTACTTC	CSAEGTSAKNIQYF